This entry concerns a single T cell receptor (beta chain). Its antigen is unidentified. The data stem from a study of CD8 T cells in Susac syndrome. Whole-study findings and limits: The study found that Susac CD8+ clonal expansion peaked in TEMRA cells and active patients.

The V end lost 5 bases, the J end lost 4 bases, and 11 bases lay between the germline ends. Germline CDR1 is MNHEY and CDR2 is SVGAGI. The CDR3 is 13 residues long. RNA amounts of about 0.5 to 1 ug underwent reverse transcription with random hexamers. TCRdb reanalysed the immunoSEQ multiplex PCR reads using MiXCR and keeps one entry per CDR3 protein. The table lists fewer than 80,000 distinct CDR3 sequences, approximately 94% of them singletons, with roughly 0.5% in the top ten. This clonotype was obtained from a human donor with Susac syndrome. The chain joins TRBV6-5 to TRBJ1-1; D call uncertain. The sequenced sample was CD8+ T cells from PBMCs. CDR3 sequence (DNA): TGTGCCAGCAGTATCGGAAAGGGCACTGAAGCTTTCTTT. It yields the protein CASSIGKGTEAFF.